Listed below are T cell receptor beta chains from one sample, sequenced in a study of response to subunit inactivated influenza vaccine. Each CDR3 protein gets one entry after TCRdb re-called the RT-PCR reads with MiXCR. The repertoire holds about 530,000 distinct CDR3 sequences, about an eighth seen once, with approximately 10% in the top ten. Sequencing was performed on PBMCs from blood, taken on the day of vaccination. The receptors were sampled from a man between 50 and 59 years old who received an inactivated influenza vaccine. Each CDR3 is given with its conserved first and last residue. The order of the fields is J gene, clone size, D gene, V gene, CDR3 protein, CDR3 DNA. D genes are given only for firm matches. Clone size is given for some rows only: seen once, a few or many times, or a class if the clone is expanded.

>TRBJ1-2|few|TRBD1|TRBV7-2
CASSPASGQGWGGYTF
TGTGCCAGCAGCCCTGCGTCGGGACAGGGATGGGGTGGCTACACCTTC
>TRBJ2-3|few|TRBD2|TRBV3-1
CASSFRRTSSADTQYF
TGTGCCAGCAGCTTCCGCCGGACTAGCTCAGCGGATACGCAGTATTTT
>TRBJ2-2|few|-|TRBV5-5
CASSWWREVTGELFF
TGTGCCAGCAGCTGGTGGAGGGAGGTCACCGGGGAGCTGTTTTTT
>TRBJ2-7|few|-|TRBV7-2
CASSLGFSGSEQYF
TGTGCCAGCAGCTTAGGGTTTTCCGGGAGCGAGCAGTACTTC
>TRBJ2-5|-|TRBD2|TRBV20-1
CSAQTSIVGTQYF
TGCAGTGCCCAGACTAGCATCGTAGGGACCCAGTACTTC
>TRBJ2-5|many|-|TRBV4-2
CASSQGVYQETQYF
TGTGCCAGCAGCCAAGGAGTATATCAAGAGACCCAGTACTTC
>TRBJ1-6|few|-|TRBV7-3
CASSSRASGALHF
TGTGCCAGCAGCTCCCGGGCTTCTGGGGCCCTCCACTTT
>TRBJ1-2|few|TRBD1|TRBV9
CASSEGQGDYGYTF
TGTGCCAGCAGCGAAGGACAGGGGGACTATGGCTACACCTTC
>TRBJ1-4|-|TRBD1|TRBV29-1
CSGGDSLNEKLFF
TGCAGCGGTGGGGACAGCCTTAATGAAAAACTGTTTTTT
>TRBJ2-7|-|TRBD2|TRBV12-3/TRBV12-4
CASSISGGGSYEQYF
TGTGCCAGCAGCATAAGCGGGGGTGGGTCCTACGAGCAGTACTTC
>TRBJ2-1|-|TRBD1|TRBV7-6
CASSLAAQGAYNEQFF
TGTGCCAGCAGCTTAGCGGCCCAGGGGGCCTACAATGAGCAGTTCTTC
>TRBJ2-2|-|-|TRBV18
CASSPSQDSTGELFF
TGTGCCAGCTCACCGTCCCAGGACAGCACCGGGGAGCTGTTTTTT
>TRBJ2-1|-|TRBD2|TRBV6-2/TRBV6-3
CASGEGLGNEQFF
TGTGCCAGCGGGGAGGGACTAGGGAATGAGCAGTTCTTC
>TRBJ2-7|few|TRBD2|TRBV29-1
CSVVTSGSYEQYF
TGCAGCGTTGTGACTAGCGGGAGCTACGAGCAGTACTTC
>TRBJ2-3|few|TRBD2|TRBV6-5
CASSVSGSNTDTQYF
TGTGCCAGCAGCGTTAGCGGGAGTAACACAGATACGCAGTATTTT
>TRBJ2-7|-|TRBD1|TRBV5-1
CASSLEDRASYEQYF
TGCGCCAGCAGCTTGGAGGACAGGGCGTCCTACGAGCAGTACTTC
>TRBJ2-3|-|TRBD2|TRBV6-5
CASSYSRRGGTDTQYF
TGTGCCAGCAGTTACTCTAGGCGGGGGGGGACAGATACGCAGTATTTT
>TRBJ1-1|few|TRBD1|TRBV4-3
CASSLETGRAEAFF
TGCGCCAGCAGCCTGGAGACAGGGAGGGCTGAAGCTTTCTTT
>TRBJ1-5|few|TRBD1|TRBV5-6
CASSGRTGNQPQHF
TGTGCCAGCAGCGGCCGGACAGGGAACCAGCCCCAGCATTTT
>TRBJ2-1|-|TRBD2|TRBV6-1
CASRRLAGGPHNEQFF
TGTGCCAGCAGACGACTAGCGGGAGGGCCGCACAATGAGCAGTTCTTC
>TRBJ2-3|-|TRBD1|TRBV6-5
CASSSRTGFRDTQYF
TGTGCCAGCAGTTCTAGGACAGGGTTTAGAGATACGCAGTATTTT
>TRBJ1-4|-|-|TRBV12-3/TRBV12-4
CASSLKRWTETNEKLFF
TGTGCCAGCAGTTTAAAGCGTTGGACAGAAACTAATGAAAAACTGTTTTTT
>TRBJ1-4|-|-|TRBV7-8
CASSLAHRVRFGEKLFF
TGTGCCAGCAGCTTAGCGCACAGGGTGCGGTTTGGTGAAAAACTGTTTTTT
>TRBJ2-4|few|-|TRBV29-1
CSVLSGGAPKNIQYF
TGCAGCGTATTATCCGGGGGCGCGCCCAAAAACATTCAGTACTTC
>TRBJ2-3|-|-|TRBV6-5
CASSYEDSSTDTQYF
TGTGCCAGCAGTTACGAAGACAGTAGCACAGATACGCAGTATTTT
>TRBJ2-4|few|-|TRBV6-5
CASSYSLEGLLAKNIQYF
TGTGCCAGCAGTTACTCTCTGGAGGGATTACTAGCCAAAAACATTCAGTACTTC
>TRBJ2-7|few|TRBD1|TRBV7-8
CASSTKTGSYEQYF
TGTGCCAGCAGCACGAAGACAGGGTCCTACGAGCAGTACTTC
>TRBJ2-3|-|-|TRBV5-6
CASSFRQSTDTQYF
TGTGCCAGCAGCTTCCGCCAATCCACAGATACGCAGTATTTT
>TRBJ2-1|-|TRBD2|TRBV7-9
CASSPPAGGPNEQFF
TGTGCCAGCAGCCCCCCGGCGGGAGGGCCGAATGAGCAGTTCTTC
>TRBJ2-1|-|TRBD2|TRBV4-3
CASSQDWLGRENYNEQFF
TGCGCCAGCAGCCAAGATTGGCTGGGGCGGGAGAACTACAATGAGCAGTTCTTC
>TRBJ2-1|few|-|TRBV6-5
CASSYSASHNEQFF
TGTGCCAGCAGTTACTCGGCCTCTCACAATGAGCAGTTCTTC
>TRBJ2-1|few|TRBD2|TRBV28
CASSFPGTSGRRNEQFF
TGTGCCAGCAGTTTCCCTGGGACTAGCGGGAGACGCAATGAGCAGTTCTTC
>TRBJ2-1|-|-|TRBV5-1
CASTNPGPINEQFF
TGCGCCAGCACCAATCCGGGACCGATCAATGAGCAGTTCTTC
>TRBJ2-7|-|-|TRBV7-2
CASSLGVTGPNEQYF
TGTGCCAGCAGCTTAGGCGTTACAGGGCCCAACGAGCAGTACTTC
>TRBJ2-5|-|-|TRBV5-6
CASSQPRRETQYF
TGTGCCAGCAGTCAGCCTCGACGGGAGACCCAGTACTTC
>TRBJ2-3|few|-|TRBV12-3/TRBV12-4
CASSRAGPSTDTQYF
TGTGCCAGCAGTCGAGCGGGCCCTAGCACAGATACGCAGTATTTT
>TRBJ2-2|many|-|TRBV6-2/TRBV6-3
CASSYPISGELFF
TGTGCCAGCAGTTACCCGATATCCGGGGAGCTGTTTTTT
>TRBJ2-7|-|TRBD2|TRBV28
CASSTTVPAGEVYF
TGTGCCAGCAGTACCACAGTTCCAGCGGGAGAAGTGTACTTC
>TRBJ2-3|-|TRBD2|TRBV20-1
CKKVAGETDTQYF
TGCAAGAAAGTAGCGGGAGAGACGGATACGCAGTATTTT
>TRBJ2-3|many|-|TRBV4-2
CASSQDTYLATRTDTQYF
TGTGCCAGCAGCCAAGACACGTATCTAGCGACTAGAACAGATACGCAGTATTTT
>TRBJ2-7|-|-|TRBV28
CASSLAWARGYEQYF
TGTGCCAGCAGTTTAGCTTGGGCCAGGGGCTACGAGCAGTACTTC
>TRBJ1-5|-|-|TRBV2
CASSEVGGWNQPQHF
TGTGCCAGCAGTGAAGTGGGGGGCTGGAATCAGCCCCAGCATTTT
>TRBJ2-1|few|TRBD1|TRBV29-1
CSADPGTAVYNEQFF
TGCAGCGCTGACCCCGGGACAGCCGTTTACAATGAGCAGTTCTTC
>TRBJ1-3|few|-|TRBV21-1
CASSNQGRAPSGNTIYF
TGTGCCAGCAGCAACCAAGGACGGGCACCCTCTGGAAACACCATATATTTT
>TRBJ2-7|few|-|TRBV11-2
CASSSGWKNSYEQYF
TGTGCCAGCAGCTCAGGGTGGAAGAATTCCTACGAGCAGTACTTC
>TRBJ2-2|-|-|TRBV24-1
CATSDPQGTTANTGELFF
TGTGCCACCAGTGATCCACAAGGGACAACCGCGAACACCGGGGAGCTGTTTTTT
>TRBJ2-5|few|-|TRBV2
CASSEGVEPQYF
TGTGCCAGCAGCGAAGGGGTCGAGCCCCAGTACTTC
>TRBJ2-6|-|TRBD2|TRBV20-1
CSATSGGSALGANVLTF
TGCAGTGCAACGAGCGGGGGTAGTGCCCTTGGGGCCAACGTCCTGACTTTC